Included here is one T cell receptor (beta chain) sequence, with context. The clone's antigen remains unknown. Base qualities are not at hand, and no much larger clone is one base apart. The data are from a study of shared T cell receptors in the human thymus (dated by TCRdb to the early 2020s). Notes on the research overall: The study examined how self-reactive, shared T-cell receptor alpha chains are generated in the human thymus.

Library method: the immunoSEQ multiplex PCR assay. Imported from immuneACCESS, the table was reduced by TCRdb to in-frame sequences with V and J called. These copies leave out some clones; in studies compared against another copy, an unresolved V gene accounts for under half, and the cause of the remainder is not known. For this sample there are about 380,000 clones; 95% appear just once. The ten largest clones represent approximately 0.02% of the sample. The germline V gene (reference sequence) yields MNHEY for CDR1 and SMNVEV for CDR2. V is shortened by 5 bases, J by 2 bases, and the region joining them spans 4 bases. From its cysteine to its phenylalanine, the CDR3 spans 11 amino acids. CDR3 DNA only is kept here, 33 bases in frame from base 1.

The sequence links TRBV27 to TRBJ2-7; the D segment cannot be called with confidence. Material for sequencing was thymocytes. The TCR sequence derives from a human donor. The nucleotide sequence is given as TGTGCCAGCAGTCAGGCCTACGAGCAGTACTTC. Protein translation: CASSQAYEQYF.